Listed here is a single T cell receptor (beta chain). What it binds is unknown. A much bigger clone sits one base away, suggesting this may be a read error. The entry originates in a study of blood T cells in healthy people across ages. Study background: Capturing about one barcoded beta molecule per two T cells was achieved by template switching.

Then a second PCR, running about 7 to 11 cycles, was carried out with a sample-barcoded 5' primer and a J-beta primer mix. Carrying 12 random nucleotides, a template-switch adaptor labeled each individual cDNA molecule. MiXCR was run by TCRdb on the 5' RACE reads, yielding one entry per CDR3 protein. The sample consists of around 870,000 distinct CDR3 sequences, roughly 26% of them appearing once. The CDR3 is made up of 16 amino acids. Per the germline V gene, CDR1 is MNHEY and CDR2 is SVGEGT. Study conclusions and caveats: Strong correlation linked observed beta diversity and percent naive T cells. Measured against age, TCR beta diversity per million T cells decreased in a roughly linear manner.

This TCR derives from a woman older than 75 in good health. The chain has TRBV6-2 or TRBV6-3 and TRBJ2-1; 7 positions match TRBD1. The sequenced sample consisted of blood. CDR3 residues: CASSYSQGPQDNERFF. CDR3 nucleotides: TGTGCCAGCAGTTACTCACAGGGGCCGCAGGACAATGAGCGGTTCTTC.